A selection of T cell receptor beta chains follows, all from one sample in a study of T cells in Graves' hyperthyroidism and ophthalmopathy. MiXCR, applied by TCRdb to the multiplex PCR reads, yields one record per CDR3 protein. The repertoire has a few hundred thousand distinct CDR3 sequences, less than 25% of them found once; the top ten carry approximately 25%. Sequencing input: blood. The receptors originated from a man aged 18 to 30 with Graves' hyperthyroidism. The CDR3 runs from the conserved cysteine through the conserved F or W. A D gene is named only where the DNA matches it firmly. For some rows the clone size is stated as once, few or many, or as a class when expanded; others skip it.

abundance: once; d_gene: TRBD1; v_gene: TRBV28; j_gene: TRBJ2-7; CDR3nt: TGTGCCAGCAGCGAAAGCCCGGGACAGGGCTCCTACGAGCAGTACTTC; CDR3aa: CASSESPGQGSYEQYF
abundance: NA; d_gene: NA; v_gene: TRBV28; j_gene: TRBJ2-7; CDR3nt: TGCGCCAGCAGTCAGTCCACGGTCGAGCAGTACTTC; CDR3aa: CASSQSTVEQYF
abundance: few; d_gene: TRBD1; v_gene: TRBV4-1; j_gene: TRBJ1-1; CDR3nt: TGCGCCAGCAGCCAAGTTGACAGGGAGAGTTCTTTCTTT; CDR3aa: CASSQVDRESSFF
abundance: many; d_gene: NA; v_gene: TRBV10-3; j_gene: TRBJ1-2; CDR3nt: TGTGCCACTTTGGGCTGGGACTATGGCTACACCTTC; CDR3aa: CATLGWDYGYTF
abundance: many; d_gene: NA; v_gene: TRBV24-1; j_gene: TRBJ2-5; CDR3nt: TGTGCCACCAGTGATTGGGGGGGCGAGACCCAGTACTTC; CDR3aa: CATSDWGGETQYF
abundance: many; d_gene: NA; v_gene: TRBV19; j_gene: TRBJ2-7; CDR3nt: TGTGCCAGTAGTATACGCCCCGCAGGGACGCCCTACGAGCAGTACTTC; CDR3aa: CASSIRPAGTPYEQYF
abundance: NA; d_gene: NA; v_gene: TRBV7-6; j_gene: TRBJ2-7; CDR3nt: TGTGCCAGCAGCTTACGAGACAGACCCGAGCAGTACTTC; CDR3aa: CASSLRDRPEQYF
abundance: many; d_gene: NA; v_gene: TRBV6-1; j_gene: TRBJ1-1; CDR3nt: TGTGCCAGCAGTCAAGGGAATGAGAACACTGAAGCTTTCTTT; CDR3aa: CASSQGNENTEAFF
abundance: NA; d_gene: TRBD1; v_gene: TRBV9; j_gene: TRBJ1-1; CDR3nt: TGTGCCAGCAGCGAGAGGGGACAGTCTCCTATGAACACTGAAGCTTTCTTT; CDR3aa: CASSERGQSPMNTEAFF
abundance: many; d_gene: NA; v_gene: TRBV30; j_gene: TRBJ1-5; CDR3nt: TGTGCCTGGAGTGCAGGGGCACAGCAGCCCCAGCATTTT; CDR3aa: CAWSAGAQQPQHF
abundance: many; d_gene: NA; v_gene: TRBV19; j_gene: TRBJ1-1; CDR3nt: TGTGCCAGCTGCCGGGCACGGGACACTGAAGCTTTCTTT; CDR3aa: CASCRARDTEAFF
abundance: many; d_gene: TRBD1; v_gene: TRBV27; j_gene: TRBJ1-2; CDR3nt: TGTGCCAGCAGCCCCGGGACAGGGCACTATGGCTACACCTTC; CDR3aa: CASSPGTGHYGYTF
abundance: NA; d_gene: TRBD1; v_gene: TRBV5-1; j_gene: TRBJ2-7; CDR3nt: TGCGCCAGCAGCTCGGGACCGACAGGGGTAACCTACGAGCAGTACTTC; CDR3aa: CASSSGPTGVTYEQYF
abundance: many; d_gene: NA; v_gene: TRBV6-1; j_gene: TRBJ1-1; CDR3nt: TGTGCCAGCAGTAAGCTGATCGGCACTGAAGCTTTCTTT; CDR3aa: CASSKLIGTEAFF
abundance: NA; d_gene: NA; v_gene: TRBV10-3; j_gene: TRBJ1-1; CDR3nt: TGTGCCATCAGTACAGGAGTACAGAACACTGAAGCTTTCTTT; CDR3aa: CAISTGVQNTEAFF
abundance: many; d_gene: NA; v_gene: TRBV10-3; j_gene: TRBJ1-1; CDR3nt: TGTGCCATCAGTGAGGGAGGCGACACTGAAGCTTTCTTT; CDR3aa: CAISEGGDTEAFF
abundance: NA; d_gene: TRBD2; v_gene: TRBV11-2; j_gene: TRBJ2-7; CDR3nt: TGTGCCAGCAGCCCGAGGACTAGCCTCGATGGGAGGGCCTACGAGCAGTACTTC; CDR3aa: CASSPRTSLDGRAYEQYF
abundance: many; d_gene: NA; v_gene: TRBV27; j_gene: TRBJ1-1; CDR3nt: NA; CDR3aa: CASSSSWGPRNTEAFF
abundance: many; d_gene: TRBD1; v_gene: TRBV28; j_gene: TRBJ1-5; CDR3nt: TGTGCCAGCAGTGACTGGGACAGGGGGTACACTCAGCCCCAGCATTTT; CDR3aa: CASSDWDRGYTQPQHF
abundance: NA; d_gene: TRBD2; v_gene: TRBV5-5; j_gene: TRBJ2-7; CDR3nt: TGTGCCAGCAGCTCCTGGGAGGGCCCCTACGAGCAGTACTTC; CDR3aa: CASSSWEGPYEQYF
abundance: few; d_gene: NA; v_gene: TRBV12-5; j_gene: TRBJ2-2; CDR3nt: TGTGCTAGTGGTTTGGTCCCCGCCGGGGAGCTGTTTTTT; CDR3aa: CASGLVPAGELFF
abundance: NA; d_gene: TRBD1; v_gene: TRBV4-1; j_gene: TRBJ1-2; CDR3nt: TGCGCCAGCAGCCAGGTGGACAGGGGAAACTATGGCTACACCTTC; CDR3aa: CASSQVDRGNYGYTF
abundance: NA; d_gene: NA; v_gene: TRBV29-1; j_gene: TRBJ2-5; CDR3nt: TGCAGCGTTGTGTATACGGGAGAGGGGCAAGAGACCCAGTACTTC; CDR3aa: CSVVYTGEGQETQYF
abundance: many; d_gene: NA; v_gene: TRBV28; j_gene: TRBJ2-5; CDR3nt: TGTGCCAGCAGACCCGGGAACGTCCTCGGTGAAGAGACCCAGTACTTC; CDR3aa: CASRPGNVLGEETQYF
abundance: many; d_gene: TRBD1; v_gene: TRBV2; j_gene: TRBJ2-7; CDR3nt: TGTGCCAGCAGCGGGGGACAGGGGCCCTACGAGCAGTACTTC; CDR3aa: CASSGGQGPYEQYF
abundance: NA; d_gene: NA; v_gene: TRBV20-1; j_gene: TRBJ2-5; CDR3nt: TGCAGTGCTTTCGATGATACAGGGACAGAGACCCAGTACTTC; CDR3aa: CSAFDDTGTETQYF
abundance: many; d_gene: TRBD1; v_gene: TRBV5-5; j_gene: TRBJ1-2; CDR3nt: TGTGCCAGCAGCTTCGGACTCAGGGGGAACTATGGCTACACCTTC; CDR3aa: CASSFGLRGNYGYTF
abundance: NA; d_gene: NA; v_gene: TRBV4-1; j_gene: TRBJ1-5; CDR3nt: TGCGCCAGCAGCCAAAAAACCGGGACATACGGTCAGCCCCAGCATTTT; CDR3aa: CASSQKTGTYGQPQHF
abundance: few; d_gene: TRBD2; v_gene: TRBV5-1; j_gene: TRBJ2-7; CDR3nt: TGCGCCAGCAGCTGGGGGACTAGCGGTCCCTACGAGCAGTACTTC; CDR3aa: CASSWGTSGPYEQYF
abundance: NA; d_gene: NA; v_gene: TRBV6-1; j_gene: TRBJ1-1; CDR3nt: TGTGCCAGCAGTGACAGTTGGGGGCGCAGGAACACTGAAGCTTTCTTT; CDR3aa: CASSDSWGRRNTEAFF
abundance: many; d_gene: NA; v_gene: TRBV12-3/TRBV12-4; j_gene: TRBJ2-7; CDR3nt: TGTGCCAGCAGATCAAGACCGGGGATCGAGCAGTACTTC; CDR3aa: CASRSRPGIEQYF
abundance: many; d_gene: NA; v_gene: TRBV28; j_gene: TRBJ1-1; CDR3nt: TGTGCCAGCAGGGAGAACATGAACACTGAAGCTTTCTTT; CDR3aa: CASRENMNTEAFF
abundance: many; d_gene: NA; v_gene: TRBV6-1; j_gene: TRBJ1-6; CDR3nt: TGTGCCAGCAGTGTACAACGCTCCTATAATTCACCCCTCCACTTT; CDR3aa: CASSVQRSYNSPLHF
abundance: many; d_gene: NA; v_gene: TRBV2; j_gene: TRBJ1-5; CDR3nt: TGTGCCAGCAGGGAGGGCATAATGCGGGATCAGCCCCAGCATTTT; CDR3aa: CASREGIMRDQPQHF
abundance: few; d_gene: TRBD1; v_gene: TRBV19; j_gene: TRBJ1-1; CDR3nt: TGTGCCAGTAGTATATGGGCAGGGGGCAACACTGAAGCTTTCTTT; CDR3aa: CASSIWAGGNTEAFF
abundance: many; d_gene: TRBD2; v_gene: TRBV12-3/TRBV12-4; j_gene: TRBJ2-5; CDR3nt: TGTGCCAGCAGTTTATCGGGGGGAAGAGAGACCCAGTACTTC; CDR3aa: CASSLSGGRETQYF
abundance: many; d_gene: NA; v_gene: TRBV12-3/TRBV12-4; j_gene: TRBJ1-1; CDR3nt: TGTGCCAGCAGTTTTTTTCTGAACACTGAAGCTTTCTTT; CDR3aa: CASSFFLNTEAFF
abundance: many; d_gene: NA; v_gene: TRBV12-3/TRBV12-4; j_gene: TRBJ1-2; CDR3nt: TGTGCCAGCAGTTTGCAGGGGAACTATGGCTACACCTTC; CDR3aa: CASSLQGNYGYTF
abundance: many; d_gene: TRBD1; v_gene: TRBV19; j_gene: TRBJ2-5; CDR3nt: TGTGCCAGTAGTTCCCCTCGAGGACAGGGTAAAGAGACCCAGTACTTC; CDR3aa: CASSSPRGQGKETQYF
abundance: many; d_gene: NA; v_gene: TRBV7-9; j_gene: TRBJ1-2; CDR3nt: TGTGCCAGCAGCATCTACGGTGGCTACACCTTC; CDR3aa: CASSIYGGYTF
abundance: NA; d_gene: NA; v_gene: TRBV27; j_gene: TRBJ1-2; CDR3nt: TGTGCCAGCAGTCCCATGCCTCGGGGGGGCTATGGCTACACCTTC; CDR3aa: CASSPMPRGGYGYTF
abundance: NA; d_gene: TRBD2; v_gene: TRBV20-1; j_gene: TRBJ2-5; CDR3nt: TGCAGTGCTGACGGGGGGGGGGAGACCCAGTACTTC; CDR3aa: CSADGGGETQYF
abundance: NA; d_gene: NA; v_gene: TRBV12-5; j_gene: TRBJ1-1; CDR3nt: TGTGCTAGTGGCCCCGGGGCGTCCATGAACACTGAAGCTTTCTTT; CDR3aa: CASGPGASMNTEAFF
abundance: many; d_gene: NA; v_gene: TRBV6-5; j_gene: TRBJ1-1; CDR3nt: TGTGCCAGCAGTTACTCAGGCCGTGGACACCTGAGCACTGAAGCTTTCTTT; CDR3aa: CASSYSGRGHLSTEAFF
abundance: NA; d_gene: NA; v_gene: TRBV5-1; j_gene: TRBJ2-5; CDR3nt: TGCGCCAGCAGCCCGACCGGGACGCTGGAGACCCAGTACTTC; CDR3aa: CASSPTGTLETQYF
abundance: few; d_gene: NA; v_gene: TRBV20-1; j_gene: TRBJ2-2; CDR3nt: TGCAGTGCTAGAAAAGGGGGGGCCGGGGAGCTGTTTTTT; CDR3aa: CSARKGGAGELFF
abundance: few; d_gene: NA; v_gene: TRBV20-1; j_gene: TRBJ1-5; CDR3nt: TGCAGTGCGAAAACCCACAGGGTCGGCAATCAGCCCCAGCATTTT; CDR3aa: CSAKTHRVGNQPQHF
abundance: many; d_gene: NA; v_gene: TRBV27; j_gene: TRBJ1-6; CDR3nt: TGTGCCAGCAGTTCTCTCCGGGGGGGGGGCGCAGGTTCACCCCTCCACTTT; CDR3aa: CASSSLRGGGAGSPLHF
abundance: NA; d_gene: NA; v_gene: TRBV19; j_gene: TRBJ1-2; CDR3nt: TGTGCCAGTAGTCACCGGGACGACCCCTGGGGAGGCTACACCTTC; CDR3aa: CASSHRDDPWGGYTF
abundance: many; d_gene: TRBD1; v_gene: TRBV6-1; j_gene: TRBJ2-7; CDR3nt: TGTGCCAGCAGGGGGACAGCAGAAACTTACGAGCAGTACTTC; CDR3aa: CASRGTAETYEQYF
abundance: many; d_gene: NA; v_gene: TRBV7-9; j_gene: TRBJ2-7; CDR3nt: TGTGCCAGCAGCGAGGGACATAGCGGTTCGACCTACGAGCAGTACTTC; CDR3aa: CASSEGHSGSTYEQYF
abundance: many; d_gene: NA; v_gene: TRBV6-1; j_gene: TRBJ2-5; CDR3nt: TGTGCCAGCAGCCCCCGGGCCATTAAAGAGACCCAGTACTTC; CDR3aa: CASSPRAIKETQYF
abundance: many; d_gene: NA; v_gene: TRBV28; j_gene: TRBJ2-7; CDR3nt: TGTGCCAGCATTCCGACCGACCGGGACGAGCAGTACTTC; CDR3aa: CASIPTDRDEQYF
abundance: many; d_gene: NA; v_gene: TRBV6-1; j_gene: TRBJ1-1; CDR3nt: TGTGCCATTTTGTCCCTTATGAACACTGAAGCTTTCTTT; CDR3aa: CAILSLMNTEAFF